These T cell receptor beta chains were read from a single sample in a study of neurological immune-mediated disorders. TCRdb called the 5' RACE reads again in MiXCR, with one record for every CDR3 protein. The table lists about 53,000 distinct CDR3 sequences, 7% to 10% of them singletons, with roughly 2% in the top ten. Sequencing was carried out using PBMCs. Source of these receptors: a middle-aged woman in good health. Each CDR3 is given with its conserved first and last residue. A D gene is named only where the DNA matches it firmly. Some rows mark clone size as missing; the rest say once, few, many or name a class of expanded clone.

D gene,CDR3 length,J gene,clone size,V gene,CDR3 DNA,CDR3 protein
NA,13,TRBJ1-2,many,TRBV20-1,TGCAGTGCTAGAGTTGGGGTGTACTATGGCTACACCTTC,CSARVGVYYGYTF
TRBD1,14,TRBJ1-4,many,TRBV27,TGTGCCAGCAGTTTTACAGGGGCTAATGAAAAACTGTTTTTT,CASSFTGANEKLFF
TRBD1,14,TRBJ1-2,many,TRBV5-1,TGCGCCAGCAGCCACGGGACAGGAGATTATGGCTACACCTTC,CASSHGTGDYGYTF
NA,16,TRBJ2-5,NA,TRBV5-1,TGCGCCAGCAGCTTGGAGCGGGTGGGGCGTCGAGAGACCCAGTACTTC,CASSLERVGRRETQYF
NA,13,TRBJ1-5,many,TRBV12-3/TRBV12-4,TGTGCCAGCAGTTTAAAAAGCAATCAGCCCCAGCATTTT,CASSLKSNQPQHF
NA,14,TRBJ1-2,many,TRBV10-3,TGTGCCATCAGTACCGTCGACTTAAACTATGGCTACACCTTC,CAISTVDLNYGYTF
NA,15,TRBJ1-2,many,TRBV15,TGTGCCACCAGCAGAGATAATAGGGGTGGGGACGGCTACACCTTC,CATSRDNRGGDGYTF
TRBD2,15,TRBJ2-7,many,TRBV25-1,TGTGCCAGCAGTGACCCGGGGGGGCCGCTAAAAGAGCAGTACTTC,CASSDPGGPLKEQYF
NA,15,TRBJ2-1,many,TRBV7-2,TGTGCCAGCAGCTTAGAATTAGGATCCTACAATGAGCAGTTCTTC,CASSLELGSYNEQFF
TRBD2,15,TRBJ2-1,many,TRBV7-6,TGTGCCAGCAGCTTACTTAGCGGGGGCAGCGATGAGCAGTTCTTC,CASSLLSGGSDEQFF
NA,14,TRBJ2-2,many,TRBV7-3,TGTGCCAGCAGACGGGACTCCCAAGGCGGGGAGCTGTTTTTT,CASRRDSQGGELFF
TRBD2,13,TRBJ2-3,once,TRBV20-1,TGCAGTGCTAGCCTAATAACTAGCGGGGGGGCGTATTTT,CSASLITSGGAYF
TRBD2,16,TRBJ2-5,many,TRBV9,TGTGCCAGCAGCGTAGCTTTGAGCGGGGATAGAAAGACCCAGTACTTC,CASSVALSGDRKTQYF
TRBD2,14,TRBJ2-7,many,TRBV7-6,TGTGCCAGCAGCACTAGCGGAGAACTGTACGAGCAGTACTTC,CASSTSGELYEQYF
TRBD1,12,TRBJ1-2,many,TRBV20-1,TGCAGTGCTCAGGACAGGGGCCGCGTTAACACCTTC,CSAQDRGRVNTF
TRBD1,15,TRBJ1-1,many,TRBV4-2,TGTGCCAGCAGCCAAGGACAGGGGATGAACACTGAAGCTTTCTTT,CASSQGQGMNTEAFF
NA,14,TRBJ2-2,many,TRBV5-1,TGCGCCAGCAGCGGCGGGACGAACACCGGGGAGCTGTTTTTT,CASSGGTNTGELFF
NA,14,TRBJ1-5,many,TRBV20-1,TGCAGTGCTAGAGATTTAGGGGCCGAGCAGCCCCAGCATTTT,CSARDLGAEQPQHF
NA,12,TRBJ2-7,many,TRBV7-2,TGTGCCAGCGGGACGGAATACTACGAGCAGTACTTC,CASGTEYYEQYF
NA,13,TRBJ2-7,many,TRBV10-3,TGTGCCATCAGTGCCCAGTCCCCGGGCGAGCAGTACTTC,CAISAQSPGEQYF
TRBD1,13,TRBJ2-2,many,TRBV4-1,TGCGCCACCGGACAGGGGGCCGGCGGGGAGCTGTTTTTT,CATGQGAGGELFF
TRBD2,15,TRBJ2-1,many,TRBV5-1,TGCGCCAGCAGCTCTAGCGGGAGGGCATTCGTTGAGCAGTTCTTC,CASSSSGRAFVEQFF
TRBD1,15,TRBJ2-7,many,TRBV25-1,TGTGCCAGCAGTGACCCCCGACAGGGAAACCACGAGCAGTACTTC,CASSDPRQGNHEQYF
NA,16,TRBJ2-5,many,TRBV20-1,TGCAGTGCTACCAAGCGTCGCCGGGGGGCCACAGAGACCCAGTACTTC,CSATKRRRGATETQYF
NA,13,TRBJ1-2,NA,TRBV20-1,TGCAGTGCTAGTAAGCAGGGGACCTATGGCTACACCTTC,CSASKQGTYGYTF
TRBD2,15,TRBJ2-3,many,TRBV20-1,TGCAGTGTTAGTCGGGCTAGCGGGGACACAGATACGCAGTATTTT,CSVSRASGDTDTQYF
NA,11,TRBJ1-2,few,TRBV6-5,TGTGCCAGCACCCCAGGGTATGGCTACACCTTC,CASTPGYGYTF
NA,13,TRBJ1-2,many,TRBV28,TGTGCCAGCAGTTTATCCTTTGAGAGTGGCTACACCTTC,CASSLSFESGYTF
NA,16,TRBJ1-6,many,TRBV5-1,TGCGCCAGCAGATTTGGAGAGCTGCATTATAATTCACCCCTCCACTTT,CASRFGELHYNSPLHF
TRBD1,16,TRBJ1-6,many,TRBV7-8,TGTGCCAGCAGCTTAAAACAGGGGGTCTATAATTCACCCCTCCACTTT,CASSLKQGVYNSPLHF
NA,14,TRBJ1-1,many,TRBV9,TGTGCCAGCAGCGGTCCCCAGGGAGGCACTGAAGCTTTCTTT,CASSGPQGGTEAFF
NA,16,TRBJ2-5,many,TRBV12-3/TRBV12-4,TGTGCCAGCAGTTTGGTCGGAGGGACGGACCAAGAGACCCAGTACTTC,CASSLVGGTDQETQYF
NA,15,TRBJ1-3,many,TRBV18,TGTGCCAGCTCACCTCCCGGGGGAAGCAGGAACACCATATATTTT,CASSPPGGSRNTIYF
NA,16,TRBJ1-2,NA,TRBV9,TGTGTCAGCAGCGTAGACCCCAAGTTGGCAGCGAATGGCTACACCTTT,CVSSVDPKLAANGYTF
NA,15,TRBJ1-3,many,TRBV6-5,TGTGCCAGCAGTTACGGGGACAACTCTGGAAACACCATATATTTT,CASSYGDNSGNTIYF
NA,14,TRBJ1-1,few,TRBV5-6,TGTGCCAGCAGCTTGTTGTTTGGTTCCACTGAAGCTTTCTTT,CASSLLFGSTEAFF
NA,13,TRBJ2-1,many,TRBV27,TGTGCCAGCAGTTTAGGGCCCACCAATGAGCAGTTCTTC,CASSLGPTNEQFF
NA,15,TRBJ2-2,many,TRBV10-3,TGTGCCATCAGTGGCAGCGACGCGAACACCGGGGAGCTGTTTTTT,CAISGSDANTGELFF
NA,17,TRBJ1-2,many,TRBV10-3,TGTGCCATCAGTGAGTCGGAGGGTCGTGGAGCTAACTATGGCTACACCTTC,CAISESEGRGANYGYTF